Sequencing of this T cell receptor beta chain was carried out in a study of T cell responses to AZD1222 COVID-19 vaccine. This clone was seen a few times. Its antigen is unknown. Libraries were prepared by immunoSEQ multiplex PCR; TCRdb keeps only in-frame clonotypes and omits some of them. This table holds over 150,000 clones, almost 90% found once. Losses at the gene ends were 5 bases for V and 4 bases for J; bases not matched to a gene: 7. Germline lookup yields CDR1 SGHTA and CDR2 FQGNSA. The CDR3 loop spans 14 amino acids. Whole-study findings and limits: Donors, mostly white British, included more females; clonal diversity was possibly underestimated.

The chain couples TRBV7-2 to TRBJ1-1, with TRBD1 matching 7 bases. Here the sequenced sample was peripheral blood, taken on day 0 of AZD1222 vaccination. The sequence was obtained from an adult in good health. CDR3 in amino acids: CASSVLQGSTEAFF. The CDR3, as DNA: TGTGCCAGCAGCGTCCTACAGGGGTCCACTGAAGCTTTCTTT.